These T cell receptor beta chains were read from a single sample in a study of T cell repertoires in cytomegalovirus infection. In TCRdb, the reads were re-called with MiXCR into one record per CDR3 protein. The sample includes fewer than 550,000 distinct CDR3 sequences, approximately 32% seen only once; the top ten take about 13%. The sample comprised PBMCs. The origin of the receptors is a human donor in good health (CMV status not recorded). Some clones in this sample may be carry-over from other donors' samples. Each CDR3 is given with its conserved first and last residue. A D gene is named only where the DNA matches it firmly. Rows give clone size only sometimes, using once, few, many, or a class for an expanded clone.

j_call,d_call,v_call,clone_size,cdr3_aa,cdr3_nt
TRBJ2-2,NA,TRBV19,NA,CASSIRTTNTGELFF,TGTGCCAGTAGTATTAGGACAACGAACACCGGGGAGCTGTTTTTT
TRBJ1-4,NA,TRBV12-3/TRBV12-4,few,CASSPDREKLFF,TGTGCCAGCAGCCCTGATAGGGAAAAACTGTTTTTT
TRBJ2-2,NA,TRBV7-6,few,CASSLMTENTGELFF,TGTGCCAGCAGCTTGATGACAGAAAACACCGGGGAGCTGTTTTTT
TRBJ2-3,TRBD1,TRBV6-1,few,CASTKTGANTDTQYF,TGTGCCAGCACGAAGACAGGGGCAAACACAGATACGCAGTATTTT
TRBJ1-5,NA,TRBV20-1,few,CSARKGPNQPQHF,TGCAGTGCTAGGAAGGGGCCCAATCAGCCCCAGCATTTT
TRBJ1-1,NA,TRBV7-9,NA,CASAVGGWGTESFF,TGTGCCAGCGCCGTGGGGGGTTGGGGCACGGAATCTTTCTTT
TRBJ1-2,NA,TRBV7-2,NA,CASSDGVGQGSSFNYGYTF,TGTGCCAGCAGCGACGGAGTAGGGCAGGGGAGCTCCTTTAACTATGGCTACACCTTC
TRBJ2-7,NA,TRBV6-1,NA,CASSEWGGGGNYEQYF,TGTGCCAGCAGTGAATGGGGGGGGGGCGGGAACTACGAGCAGTACTTC
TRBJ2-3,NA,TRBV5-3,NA,CASSFRSSTDTQYF,TGTGCCAGCAGCTTCCGTTCTAGCACAGATACGCAGTATTTT
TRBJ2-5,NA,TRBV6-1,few,CASSEWGRSLQETQYF,TGTGCCAGCAGTGAATGGGGGCGTAGCTTACAAGAGACCCAGTACTTC
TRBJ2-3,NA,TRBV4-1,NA,CSSSQDLGNTQYF,TGTTCCAGCAGCCAAGATCTAGGGAATACGCAGTATTTT
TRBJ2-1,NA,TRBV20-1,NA,CSARDRQAPRHEQFF,TGCAGTGCTAGAGATCGACAGGCGCCTAGACATGAGCAGTTCTTC
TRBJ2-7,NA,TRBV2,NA,CASSEYGTLYEQYF,TGTGCCAGCAGTGAATATGGTACCCTATACGAGCAGTACTTC
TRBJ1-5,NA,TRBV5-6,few,CASSLDGQGGNQPQHF,TGTGCCAGCAGCTTGGACGGTCAGGGTGGCAATCAGCCCCAGCATTTT
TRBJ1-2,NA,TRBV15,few,CATSRDWPQMNYGYTF,TGTGCCACCAGCAGAGATTGGCCACAGATGAACTATGGCTACACCTTC
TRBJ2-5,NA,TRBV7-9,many,CASTHTRDAETQYF,TGTGCCAGCACCCATACTCGGGATGCGGAGACCCAGTACTTC
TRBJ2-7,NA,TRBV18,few,CASSTKDSSYEQYF,TGTGCCAGCTCAACTAAGGACAGCTCCTACGAGCAGTACTTC
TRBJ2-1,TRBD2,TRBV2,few,CASSEAGLAGNEQFF,TGTGCCAGCAGTGAAGCGGGACTAGCAGGCAATGAGCAGTTCTTC
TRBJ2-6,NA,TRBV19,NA,CASSPGPKTGANVLTF,TGTGCCAGTAGTCCCGGACCAAAAACTGGGGCCAACGTCCTGACTTTC
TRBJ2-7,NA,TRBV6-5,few,CASSSGSPEPLEQYF,TGTGCCAGCAGTTCCGGGTCCCCTGAACCTCTCGAGCAGTACTTC
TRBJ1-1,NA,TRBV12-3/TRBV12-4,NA,CASSFSPQSKMNTEAFF,TGTGCCAGCAGTTTTAGCCCACAATCTAAGATGAACACTGAAGCTTTCTTT
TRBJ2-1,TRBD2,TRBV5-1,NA,CASSLVVALAGYNEQFF,TGCGCCAGCAGCTTGGTGGTGGCCCTAGCGGGATACAATGAGCAGTTCTTC
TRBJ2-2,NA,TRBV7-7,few,CASSPRSGGANTGELFF,TGTGCCAGCAGCCCCCGCAGCGGCGGGGCAAACACCGGGGAGCTGTTTTTT
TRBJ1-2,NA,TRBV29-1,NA,CSAGRVSSGGYTF,TGCAGCGCGGGACGAGTCTCCTCCGGGGGCTACACCTTC
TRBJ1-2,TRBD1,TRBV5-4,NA,CASSPIMLRDRDGYTF,TGTGCCAGCAGTCCAATTATGCTGAGGGACAGGGATGGCTACACCTTC
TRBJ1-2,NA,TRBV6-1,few,CASSDPKRSYTF,TGTGCCAGCAGTGATCCGAAGCGAAGCTACACCTTC
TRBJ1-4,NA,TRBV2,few,CASSESNSRLLFF,TGTGCCAGCAGTGAATCCAATTCGAGGTTACTGTTTTTT
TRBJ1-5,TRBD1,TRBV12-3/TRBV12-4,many,CASSLEGTANQPQHF,TGTGCCAGCAGTTTGGAAGGGACAGCGAATCAGCCCCAGCATTTT
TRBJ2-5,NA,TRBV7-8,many,CASSPLPASQQETQYF,TGTGCCAGCAGCCCCCTCCCGGCCAGTCAACAAGAGACCCAGTACTTC